This TCR beta chain is from a study of blood T cell repertoires in COVID-19. Study at large: T cells, B-cell-depleted T cells, or PBMCs provided the cDNA or gDNA that served as material.

Trimming took 0 bases from V and 7 from J, leaving 19 bases between them. The CDR3 spans 17 residues. Germline CDR1 LGHDT, CDR2 YNNKEL (reference sequence). As originally analysed: The authors estimated nucleated cell counts from reference gene primer amplification. Profiling relied on immunoSEQ multiplex PCR, and the TCRdb table lists in-frame clones only, not all of them. V and J calls plus clone size are reproduced from that table; the DNA served to infer D and trimming. The data show roughly 14,000 clones, with around 80% seen just once and about a quarter held by the top ten. The sample was peripheral blood. The chain couples TRBV3-1 (or the pseudogene TRBV3-2) to TRBJ1-5, with D possibly TRBD1 on 5 matching bases. This receptor was obtained from a woman aged 50 to 65 with active or convalescent COVID-19. This CDR3 reads CASSQDQAGRPGQPQHF. DNA for the CDR3: TGTGCCAGCAGCCAAGATCAAGCGGGACGGCCGGGACAGCCCCAGCATTTT.